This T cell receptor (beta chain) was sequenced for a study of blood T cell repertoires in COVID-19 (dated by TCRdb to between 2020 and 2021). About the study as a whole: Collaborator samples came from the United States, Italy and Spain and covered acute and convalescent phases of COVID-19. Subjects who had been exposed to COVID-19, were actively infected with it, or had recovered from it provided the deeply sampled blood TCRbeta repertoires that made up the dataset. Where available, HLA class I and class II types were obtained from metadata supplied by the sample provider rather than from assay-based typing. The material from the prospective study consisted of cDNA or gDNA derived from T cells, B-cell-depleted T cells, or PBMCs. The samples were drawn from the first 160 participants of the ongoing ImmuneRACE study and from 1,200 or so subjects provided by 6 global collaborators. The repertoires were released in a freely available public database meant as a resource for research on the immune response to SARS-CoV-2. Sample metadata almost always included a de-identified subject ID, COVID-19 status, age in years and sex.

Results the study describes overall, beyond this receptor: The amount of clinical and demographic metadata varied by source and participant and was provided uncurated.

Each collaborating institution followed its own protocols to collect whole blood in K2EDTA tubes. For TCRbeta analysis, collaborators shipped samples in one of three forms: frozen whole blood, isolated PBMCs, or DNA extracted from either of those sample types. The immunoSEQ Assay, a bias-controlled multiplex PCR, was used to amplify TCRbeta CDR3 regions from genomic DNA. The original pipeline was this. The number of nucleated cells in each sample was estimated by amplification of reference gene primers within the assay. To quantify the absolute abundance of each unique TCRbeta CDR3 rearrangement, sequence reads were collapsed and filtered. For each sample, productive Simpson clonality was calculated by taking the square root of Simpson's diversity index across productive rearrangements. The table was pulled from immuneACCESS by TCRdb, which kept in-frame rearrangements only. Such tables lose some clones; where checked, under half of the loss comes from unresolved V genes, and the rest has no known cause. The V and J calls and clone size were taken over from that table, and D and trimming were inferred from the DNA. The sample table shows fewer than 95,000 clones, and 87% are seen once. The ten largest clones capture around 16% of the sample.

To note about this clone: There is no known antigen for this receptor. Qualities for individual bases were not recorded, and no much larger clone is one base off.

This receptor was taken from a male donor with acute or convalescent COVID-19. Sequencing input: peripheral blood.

CDR3 region: CASSQGGGGETQYF. The sequence in DNA is TGTGCCAGCAGCCAAGGAGGGGGAGGGGAGACCCAGTACTTC. The receptor chain draws on TRBV3-1 (or the pseudogene TRBV3-2) and TRBJ2-5; perhaps TRBD2 is the D gene, with 7 bases matching. CDR1 and CDR2 are read off the germline V gene (reference sequence) as LGHDT and YNNKEL. V lost 1 base and J lost 5 bases; the stretch between them is 11 bases long. There are 14 amino acids in the CDR3, from cysteine to phenylalanine inclusive. Only the CDR3 portion is preserved as DNA: 42 bases, with reading frame beginning at the first base.